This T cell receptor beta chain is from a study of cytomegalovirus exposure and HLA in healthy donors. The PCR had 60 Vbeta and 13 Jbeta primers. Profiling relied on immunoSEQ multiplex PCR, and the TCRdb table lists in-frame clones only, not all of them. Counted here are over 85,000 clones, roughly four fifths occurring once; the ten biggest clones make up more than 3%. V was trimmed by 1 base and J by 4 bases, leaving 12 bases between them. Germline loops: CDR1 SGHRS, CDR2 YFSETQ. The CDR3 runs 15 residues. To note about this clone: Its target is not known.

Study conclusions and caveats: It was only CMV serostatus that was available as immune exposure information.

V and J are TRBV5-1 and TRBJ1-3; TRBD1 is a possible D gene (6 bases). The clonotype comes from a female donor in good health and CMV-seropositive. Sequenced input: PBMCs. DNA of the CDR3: TGCGCCAGCAGCTTGACCACAGGGCTAGGAAACACCATATATTTT. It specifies CASSLTTGLGNTIYF.